The present TCR beta chain was sequenced within a study of blood T cell repertoires in COVID-19 (dated by TCRdb to 2020 to 2022). About the study as a whole: The collaborator samples originated in the United States, Italy and Spain and spanned the acute and convalescent phases of COVID-19. The repertoires were made available in a free public database intended to serve as a resource for research on the immune response to SARS-CoV-2. The sample metadata nearly always contained a de-identified subject ID, COVID-19 status, age in years and sex. The prospective study material was composed of cDNA or gDNA derived from T cells, B-cell-depleted T cells, or PBMCs. Samples were obtained from the ongoing ImmuneRACE study (first 160 participants) and from about 1,300 subjects provided by 6 global collaborators. Where available, HLA class I and class II types were taken from metadata supplied by the sample provider and were not determined by assay-based typing. The dataset comprised deeply sampled blood TCRbeta repertoires from subjects exposed to, actively infected with, or recovered from COVID-19. General conclusions and limits of the study: The quantity of clinical and demographic metadata differed by source and by participant and was supplied without curation.

With regard to this clone: Its target antigen remains unknown. Per-nucleotide qualities are absent, and no much larger clonotype sits a single base away.

Participants in the prospective study were aged 18 to 89 years, lived in under 30 United States geographic areas, and enrolled through a virtual design. In the prospective study, cohorts were assigned on the basis of participant-reported clinical history obtained from a screening survey and a study questionnaire. Exposed participants had been in contact, within 2 weeks of entering the study, with a person who had a PCR-confirmed or clinician-diagnosed case of COVID-19. Mobile phlebotomists in the prospective study collected whole blood, serum and a nasopharyngeal or oropharyngeal swab from every participant. Additional blood draws and questionnaires over a roughly two-month period could optionally be provided by prospective study participants. Before DNA extraction, blood samples from the prospective study were shipped at room temperature or frozen. CDR1 and CDR2 (SGHRS, YFSETQ) derive from the germline V gene. From V the trimming removes 2 bases and from J it removes 5 bases, while the gene matches leave 4 bases of the junction unaccounted for. Inclusive of the bounding cysteine and phenylalanine, the CDR3 is 14 residues long. The DNA shown is the 42-base CDR3, in frame from base 1.

TCRbeta CDR3 regions were amplified from genomic DNA using the immunoSEQ Assay, a bias-controlled multiplex PCR. The authors' analysis ran thus. The number of nucleated cells in each sample was estimated from the amplification of reference gene primers within the assay. Sequence reads were collapsed and filtered to measure the absolute abundance of every unique TCRbeta CDR3 rearrangement. Productive Simpson clonality was computed per sample as the square root of Simpson's diversity index over productive rearrangements. TCRdb retrieved this table from immuneACCESS and kept in-frame rearrangements only. Not all clones are present; in checked studies, unresolved V genes account for under half, and no reason is known for the remainder. The V and J calls and the clone size are those of that table, but D and trimming were determined from the DNA. A total of 220,000 or so clones appear in this sample, around 90% of them only once. Approximately 16% of the sample lies in the top ten.

The V and J segments used are TRBV5-1 and TRBJ1-1; 9 central bases correspond to TRBD1. The clonotype originates from a man aged 30-40 years who had been exposed to COVID-19. The sample consisted of PBMCs or T cells enriched from blood (not recorded which). The CDR3 here reads CASSLQGALTEAFF. The DNA reads TGCGCCAGCAGCTTACAGGGGGCTTTGACTGAAGCTTTCTTT.